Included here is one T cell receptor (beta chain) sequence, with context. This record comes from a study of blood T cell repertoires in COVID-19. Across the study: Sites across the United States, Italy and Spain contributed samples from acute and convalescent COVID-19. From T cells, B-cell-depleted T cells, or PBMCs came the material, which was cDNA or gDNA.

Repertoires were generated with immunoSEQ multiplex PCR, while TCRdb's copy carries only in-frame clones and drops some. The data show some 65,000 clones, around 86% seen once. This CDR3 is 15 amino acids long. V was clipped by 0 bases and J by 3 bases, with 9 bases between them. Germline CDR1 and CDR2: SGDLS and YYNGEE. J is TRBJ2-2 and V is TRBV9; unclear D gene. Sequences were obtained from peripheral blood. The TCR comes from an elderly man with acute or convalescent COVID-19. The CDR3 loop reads CASSVGVRDTGELFF. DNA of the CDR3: TGTGCCAGCAGCGTAGGGGTTCGGGACACCGGGGAGCTGTTTTTT.